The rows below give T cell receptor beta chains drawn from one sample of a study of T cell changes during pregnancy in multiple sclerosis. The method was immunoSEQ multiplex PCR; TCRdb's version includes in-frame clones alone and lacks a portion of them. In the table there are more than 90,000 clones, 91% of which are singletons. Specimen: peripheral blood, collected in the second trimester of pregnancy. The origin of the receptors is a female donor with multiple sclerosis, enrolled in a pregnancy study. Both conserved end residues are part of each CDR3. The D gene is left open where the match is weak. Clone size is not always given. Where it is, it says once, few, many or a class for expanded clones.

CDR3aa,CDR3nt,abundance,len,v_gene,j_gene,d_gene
CASSRLAGGGTDTQYF,TGTGCCAGCAGCCGACTAGCGGGAGGAGGGACAGATACGCAGTATTTT,-,16,TRBV14,TRBJ2-3,TRBD2
CASSSDTTTGRTYEQYF,TGCGCCAGCAGCTCCGATACTACTACCGGGAGGACCTACGAGCAGTACTTC,-,17,TRBV5-1,TRBJ2-7,TRBD2
CASTLSGTGAEKLFF,TGTGCCAGCACCCTAAGCGGGACAGGGGCTGAAAAACTGTTTTTT,few,15,TRBV28,TRBJ1-4,TRBD1
CASGRGGDEQFF,TGTGCTAGTGGTCGAGGAGGCGATGAGCAGTTCTTC,-,12,TRBV12-5,TRBJ2-1,-
CASSFGTADYGYTF,TGTGCCAGCAGTTTCGGGACAGCTGACTATGGCTACACCTTC,-,14,TRBV6-5,TRBJ1-2,TRBD1
CSVTEAGGGQPQHF,TGCAGCGTCACAGAGGCAGGGGGAGGTCAGCCCCAGCATTTT,once,14,TRBV29-1,TRBJ1-5,TRBD1
CASNPGQRYEQYF,TGTGCCAGCAACCCGGGACAGCGATACGAGCAGTACTTC,-,13,TRBV6-1,TRBJ2-7,TRBD1
CASQPGQALSEQFF,TGTGCCAGCCAGCCGGGACAGGCCCTAAGTGAGCAGTTCTTC,-,14,TRBV2,TRBJ2-1,TRBD1
CASSEHLGRMNTEAFF,TGTGCCAGCAGTGAACACTTGGGCAGAATGAACACTGAAGCTTTCTTT,-,16,TRBV6-1,TRBJ1-1,-
CASSYPRDRGPYEQYF,TGTGCCAGCAGTTACCCCCGGGACAGGGGCCCCTACGAGCAGTACTTC,-,16,TRBV28,TRBJ2-7,TRBD1
CARFQPSGRHEQYF,TGTGCCAGATTTCAACCTAGCGGGAGGCACGAGCAGTACTTC,-,14,TRBV5-3,TRBJ2-7,TRBD2
CASSLVGSGRLLNEQFF,TGTGCCAGCAGCTTAGTGGGGAGCGGGAGGCTCCTCAATGAGCAGTTCTTC,-,17,TRBV7-8,TRBJ2-1,TRBD2
CASSFRRGTGGQGTEAFF,TGTGCCAGCAGTTTTAGACGAGGGACAGGGGGCCAGGGCACTGAAGCTTTCTTT,once,18,TRBV28,TRBJ1-1,TRBD1
CASSSAVLAGPTDTQYF,TGTGCCAGCAGCTCAGCCGTCCTAGCGGGCCCCACAGATACGCAGTATTTT,-,17,TRBV7-2,TRBJ2-3,TRBD2
CASSEGVPRYEQYF,TGTGCCAGCTCAGAAGGAGTACCTCGGTACGAGCAGTACTTC,-,14,TRBV18,TRBJ2-7,-
CASSLDDRQQQYF,TGTGCCAGCTCACTAGACGACAGACAGCAGCAGTACTTC,-,13,TRBV18,TRBJ2-7,-
CSVGTRDYPTGELFF,TGCAGCGTTGGGACCCGGGACTACCCGACCGGGGAGCTGTTTTTT,-,15,TRBV29-1,TRBJ2-2,TRBD2
CASSDSQGTSEQFF,TGTGCCAGCAGTGACTCACAGGGGACGAGTGAGCAGTTCTTC,-,14,TRBV6-4,TRBJ2-1,TRBD1
CASTPGTGRYNEQFF,TGTGCCAGTACCCCCGGGACAGGGAGATACAATGAGCAGTTCTTC,-,15,TRBV19,TRBJ2-1,TRBD1
CASSLATGAVANYGYTF,TGTGCCAGCAGTTTGGCGACAGGAGCAGTAGCTAACTATGGCTACACCTTC,once,17,TRBV28,TRBJ1-2,-
CASSWTGGVNQPQHF,TGTGCCAGCAGTTGGACAGGGGGGGTGAATCAGCCCCAGCATTTT,-,15,TRBV6-1,TRBJ1-5,TRBD1
CASSRGGLDEQFF,TGTGCCAGTAGTAGGGGGGGTTTGGATGAGCAGTTCTTC,-,13,TRBV19,TRBJ2-1,TRBD2
CASSYSTSGSRETQYF,TGTGCCAGCAGTTACTCGACTAGCGGGAGCAGGGAGACCCAGTACTTC,-,16,TRBV6-5,TRBJ2-5,TRBD2
CASSRTGQEGELFF,TGTGCCAGCAGCCGGACAGGGCAGGAAGGGGAGCTGTTTTTT,-,14,TRBV7-2,TRBJ2-2,TRBD1
CATSVGRASYEQYF,TGTGCCACCTCTGTGGGCAGGGCTTCCTACGAGCAGTACTTC,-,14,TRBV28,TRBJ2-7,-
CASSVVGAQGSTDTQYF,TGTGCCAGCAGCGTAGTAGGCGCGCAGGGGTCCACAGATACGCAGTATTTT,-,17,TRBV9,TRBJ2-3,-
CASTPTRDEQFF,TGTGCCAGCACCCCGACTAGAGATGAGCAGTTCTTC,-,12,TRBV28,TRBJ2-1,-
CASSPWTGGSGANVLTF,TGTGCCAGCAGTCCGTGGACAGGGGGCAGTGGGGCCAACGTCCTGACTTTC,once,17,TRBV28,TRBJ2-6,TRBD1
CASSEEDGNYEQYF,TGTGCCAGCAGTGAAGAGGACGGGAACTACGAGCAGTACTTC,-,14,TRBV6-1,TRBJ2-7,-
CASSQEHSGLSSYNEQFF,TGTGCCAGCAGCCAAGAACATAGCGGGCTGAGCTCCTACAATGAGCAGTTCTTC,-,18,TRBV14,TRBJ2-1,TRBD2
CASSWPQGQYQETQYF,TGCGCCAGCAGCTGGCCACAGGGCCAGTACCAAGAGACCCAGTACTTC,-,16,TRBV5-1,TRBJ2-5,-
CASSQAVLDTQYF,TGCGCCAGCAGCCAAGCGGTCTTAGATACGCAGTATTTT,-,13,TRBV4-3,TRBJ2-3,-
CASSRGHGNTEAFF,TGTGCCAGCAGCCGGGGACACGGCAACACTGAAGCTTTCTTT,few,14,TRBV7-3,TRBJ1-1,-
CARSSSGIVYYEQYF,TGTGCCAGAAGCTCCAGCGGGATAGTCTACTACGAGCAGTACTTC,-,15,TRBV7-5,TRBJ2-7,-
CASSLLGTENTGELFF,TGTGCCAGCAGTTTATTAGGGACAGAGAACACCGGGGAGCTGTTTTTT,-,16,TRBV27,TRBJ2-2,TRBD1
CASSENQGGTEKLFF,TGTGCCAGCAGCGAAAATCAAGGGGGTACGGAAAAACTGTTTTTT,once,15,TRBV2,TRBJ1-4,-
CASSFLAGDTDTQYF,TGTGCCAGCAGTTTTCTCGCGGGGGACACAGATACGCAGTATTTT,-,15,TRBV28,TRBJ2-3,TRBD2
CASSTGTSSPEQYF,TGTGCCAGCAGTACGGGGACTAGCTCCCCCGAGCAGTACTTC,-,14,TRBV6-5,TRBJ2-7,TRBD2
CASSDSPENEQFF,TGTGCCAGCAGTGACTCTCCTGAGAATGAGCAGTTCTTC,-,13,TRBV25-1,TRBJ2-1,-
CSVGAGWSIDTQYF,TGCAGCGTTGGGGCAGGGTGGTCGATAGATACGCAGTATTTT,-,14,TRBV29-1,TRBJ2-3,-
CAWSLGGTEAFF,TGTGCCTGGAGTCTCGGGGGGACTGAAGCTTTCTTT,few,12,TRBV30,TRBJ1-1,-